This TCR beta chain was found in a study of shared clonotypes between healthy human individuals. Method: immunoSEQ multiplex PCR; TCRdb's copy keeps in-frame clones and lacks some. The table includes some 2,000,000 clones, 95% detected once. CDR3 length: 13 residues. The germline V gene encodes CDR1 SNHLY and CDR2 FYNNEI. With 6 bases removed from V and 0 bases from J, the gap between germline ends came to 8 bases. The receptor was isolated from a man younger than 35 in good health. This rearrangement joins TRBV2 to TRBJ1-2, with TRBD1 as a possible D gene (6 bases). Sequenced: naive CD4+ T cells sorted from blood. The subset denotes: CD45RA+ positively selected. CDR3 protein: CASRDSTNYGYTF. The CDR3 coding sequence is TGTGCCAGCAGGGACAGCACTAACTATGGCTACACCTTC. The full variable domain, completed using reference TRBV2 and TRBJ1-2, is EPEVTQTPSHQVTQMGQEVILRCVPISNHLYFYWYRQILGQKVEFLVSFYNNEISEKSEIFDDQFSVERPDGSNFTLKIRSTKLEDSAMYFCASRDSTNYGYTFGSGTRLTVV.